This T cell receptor (beta chain) was captured by sequencing in a study of T cell responses to AZD1222 COVID-19 vaccine. From germline, CDR1 is LGHNA and CDR2 YSLEER. This CDR3 contains 15 residues. Trimming left V 4 bases short and J 9 bases short, with 21 bases between. This clone was detected only once. Data came from immunoSEQ multiplex PCR; TCRdb stores just in-frame clones and leaves some out. The data hold 150,000 to 200,000 clones, with over 80% observed a single time. The chain links TRBV4-3 to TRBJ1-1; possibly TRBD1 for D (5 bases). The sequence derives from an adult in good health. This specimen was peripheral blood, taken on day 0 of AZD1222 vaccination. The DNA of the CDR3 is TGCGCCAGCAGCCCTCTCTCTGGGGGGTGGATGCAAGCTTTCTTT. It encodes CASSPLSGGWMQAFF.